The clone carrying this TCR beta chain came up once. These data originate in a study of technical replicates of blood from a few donors. Germline loops: CDR1 LNHDA, CDR2 SQIVND (reference sequence). The CDR3 extends over 17 amino acids. The V and J ends lost 6 bases and 1 base respectively, with 19 bases between them. The data were produced by immunoSEQ multiplex PCR, yet TCRdb's version contains in-frame clones alone and is incomplete. The table lists about 93,000 clones, 95% of them singletons. Sequences were obtained from T cells isolated from PBMCs. This clonotype was sampled from a human donor in good health. V is TRBV19 and J is TRBJ1-5, with a possible D match to TRBD1 (5 bases). CDR3 sequence (DNA): TGTGCCAGTAGGACCCCGGGGGGTAAGAGAAGCAATCAGCCCCAGCATTTT. The encoded protein is CASRTPGGKRSNQPQHF. The variable domain in full, with the rest retrieved from reference TRBV19 and TRBJ1-5, is DGGITQSPKYLFRKEGQNVTLSCEQNLNHDAMYWYRQDPGQGLRLIYYSQIVNDFQKGDIAEGYSVSREKKESFPLTVTSAQKNPTAFYLCASRTPGGKRSNQPQHFGDGTRLSIL.